This T cell receptor beta chain was profiled in a study of cytomegalovirus exposure and HLA in healthy donors. V shed 4 bases and J shed 7 bases, with 22 bases lying between them. The germline gives CDR1 SGHTA, CDR2 FQGNSA. The CDR3 is 16 residues long. Broader study findings: The authors enumerated around 150 TCR beta chains as linked to cytomegalovirus.

Amplification used 60 Vbeta primers and 13 Jbeta primers. Assay used: immunoSEQ multiplex PCR; TCRdb lists only in-frame clones, some missing. Altogether about 150,000 clones are present, 75% being singletons, with the ten largest covering approximately 10%. Comment on this clone: What it recognizes is unknown.

The chain has TRBV7-2 and TRBJ1-1; tentatively, D is TRBD1 (6 bases). The source is a man aged 18 to 35 in good health and CMV-seropositive. Material: PBMCs. CDR3 nucleotides: TGTGCCAGCAGCTCGAATGGCAGAACGAGGGGGGGTGAAGCTTTCTTT. Translated: CASSSNGRTRGGEAFF.